This T cell receptor beta chain was documented in a study of blood T cell repertoires in COVID-19 (dated by TCRdb to 2018 to 2021). Study-wide context: Collaborator samples came from the United States, Italy and Spain and covered acute and convalescent phases of COVID-19. HLA class I and class II types, where available, came from metadata supplied by the sample provider rather than from assay-based typing. The sample metadata nearly always contained a de-identified subject ID, COVID-19 status, age in years and sex. The repertoires were made available in a free public database intended to serve as a resource for research on the immune response to SARS-CoV-2. Deeply sampled blood TCRbeta repertoires from subjects exposed to, actively infected with, or recovered from COVID-19 were included in the dataset. Samples came from the ongoing ImmuneRACE study (first 160 participants) plus 1,254 subjects from 6 global collaborators. The prospective study material was composed of cDNA or gDNA derived from T cells, B-cell-depleted T cells, or PBMCs. Study-wide conclusions, independent of this receptor: Clinical and demographic metadata were provided uncurated, with the amount varying by source and participant.

TCRbeta CDR3 regions were amplified from genomic DNA by means of the immunoSEQ Assay, a bias-controlled multiplex PCR. The authors' pipeline ran thus. The number of nucleated cells in each sample was estimated from the amplification of reference gene primers within the assay. To quantify the absolute abundance of each unique TCRbeta CDR3 rearrangement, sequence reads were collapsed and filtered. For each sample, productive Simpson clonality was calculated by taking the square root of Simpson's diversity index across productive rearrangements. TCRdb limited this immuneACCESS table to in-frame rearrangements with V and J called. A share of clones is missing; checked studies link under half to unresolved V genes, and the rest is unexplained. That table furnishes V, J and clone size, whereas the DNA furnished D and trimming. The table for this sample lists 250,000 to 300,000 clones; about 91% of them were counted only once. Of the sample, around 13% falls within the top ten clones.

CDR1 and CDR2, per the germline V gene, are MNHEY and SVGAGI. At the junction V is shortened by 6 bases and J by 6 bases; bases outside the gene matches: 8. The CDR3 sequence holds 15 residues, the cysteine and phenylalanine included. Only the CDR3 portion is preserved as DNA: 45 bases, with reading frame beginning at the first base. Whole blood was collected in K2EDTA tubes by collaborating institutions according to the institutions' own protocols. For TCRbeta analysis, collaborators shipped samples in one of three forms: frozen whole blood, isolated PBMCs, or DNA extracted from either of those sample types. Comments on this clone: The antigen it recognizes is unknown. Base-call qualities are not available, and no considerably larger clone is one nucleotide away.

The sample consisted of peripheral blood. The V and J genes are TRBV6-5 and TRBJ2-1; TRBD2 matches 10 bases in the middle. This TCR was recovered from a woman aged 60-75 years with acute or convalescent COVID-19. The CDR3 protein: CASRPVSGGSNEQFF. The sequenced DNA is TGTGCCAGCAGACCAGTTAGCGGGGGGAGCAATGAGCAGTTCTTC.